This T cell receptor (beta chain) was found in a study of blood T cells in healthy people across ages. Extraction of total RNA produced a minimum of 6 micrograms from each sample. This clonotype was counted only a few times. Trimming removed 6 bases from V and 1 base from J, with 12 bases in between. CDR3 length equals 14 residues. The germline gives CDR1 MNHEY, CDR2 SVGAGI. The second PCR ran roughly 7 to 11 cycles with a sample-barcoded 5' primer and J-beta primers. One entry per CDR3 protein results from TCRdb running MiXCR on the 5' RACE reads. The data show roughly 1,100,000 distinct CDR3 sequences, around 27% seen once. This same sample was also taken into another study, of T cells of mothers and their children.

Sequenced: blood. The chain uses TRBV6-5 and TRBJ1-1; D is unclear. The sequence was obtained from a girl aged 2 to 9 in good health. Written as DNA, the CDR3 is TGTGCCAGCAGGTACGCGGGGAAGAACACTGAAGCTTTCTTT. It is translated as CASRYAGKNTEAFF.